Included here is one T cell receptor (beta chain) sequence, with context. This record comes from a study of cytomegalovirus exposure and HLA in healthy donors. Across the whole study: Early release data held some 80 million unique TCRs from HLA-typed donors.

CDR1 and CDR2 from the germline V gene are MNHNY and SVGAGI (reference sequence). V was cut by 7 bases and J by 3 bases, with 15 bases left in between. The CDR3 has 15 amino acids. The PCR contained 60 Vbeta and 13 Jbeta primers. Generated by immunoSEQ multiplex PCR, the TCRdb table keeps only in-frame clones and is missing some. The sample holds some 120,000 clones, more than 60% seen once. The sequenced sample was PBMCs. The chain uses TRBV6-6 and TRBJ2-2; D is unresolved. The TCR sequence derives from a female donor in good health and CMV-seronegative. The CDR3: CASKSLLGDTGELFF. The CDR3 nucleotides read TGTGCCAGCAAAAGCCTCCTCGGTGACACCGGGGAGCTGTTTTTT.